This T cell receptor (beta chain) is drawn from a study of radiotherapy plus CTLA-4 blockade in lung cancer. Study-wide points: In blood, early T cell clone dynamics reportedly predicted response best, together with interferon-beta.

The ends lost 5 bases at V and 2 bases at J; junction bases unmatched: 5. The CDR3 runs 14 residues. Germline CDR1 WSHSY, CDR2 SAAADI. The protocol was immunoSEQ multiplex PCR, while the TCRdb copy is restricted to in-frame clones and leaves out a portion. This table holds more than 90,000 clones, 70% to 90% found once. As to this clone: No antigen is known for it.

Material: peripheral blood, obtained from a patient treated with radiotherapy plus ipilimumab. The gene calls are TRBV10-2 and TRBJ2-7; 8 bases align to TRBD1. This receptor was taken from a human donor with non-small cell lung cancer that progressed on radiotherapy plus ipilimumab. The CDR3 here is CASSRDRPTYEQYF. The CDR3 coding sequence is TGCGCCAGCAGTAGGGACAGGCCGACCTACGAGCAGTACTTC.